A selection of T cell receptor beta chains follows, all from one sample in a study of shared clonotypes between healthy human individuals. TCRdb's copy holds only in-frame clones and misses some; the assay was immunoSEQ multiplex PCR. The sample shows about 490,000 clones, roughly 78% of them seen only once. The sequencing sample was made of PBMCs. The receptors originated from a woman in her forties in good health. Some clones in this sample may be carry-over from other donors' samples. CDR3s include the opening cysteine and the closing phenylalanine or tryptophan. D genes are given only for firm matches. Expanded clones get a size class; other rows say once, few or many, or leave the size out.

d_call	v_call	j_call	clone_size	cdr3_nt	cdr3_aa
-	TRBV6-1	TRBJ1-1	once	TGTGCCAGCAGTGTGAAGGGCCTGGGCACTGAAGCTTTCTTT	CASSVKGLGTEAFF
-	TRBV30	TRBJ1-1	-	TGTGCCTGGGATGGGGACGAGAACACTGAAGCTTTCTTT	CAWDGDENTEAFF
-	TRBV15	TRBJ2-1	-	TGTGCCACCAGCATCCGCCTAGGAGATGAGCAGTTCTTC	CATSIRLGDEQFF
TRBD2	TRBV10-2	TRBJ2-7	few	TGCGCCAGCAGTCCTAGCGGGAGAACCTACGAGCAGTACTTC	CASSPSGRTYEQYF
-	TRBV7-9	TRBJ1-4	many	TGTGCCAGCAGCTCCGGGCGGGGGGAAAAACTGTTTTTT	CASSSGRGEKLFF
-	TRBV7-2	TRBJ1-5	few	TGTGCCAGCAGCTTAGAAAGGGGTCGGCCCCAGCATTTT	CASSLERGRPQHF
-	TRBV28	TRBJ1-1	few	TGTGCCAGCAGTCCCCCGTCGCACCGTGAAGCTTTCTTT	CASSPPSHREAFF
TRBD1	TRBV2	TRBJ1-5	once	TGTGCCAGCAGTGCCGTCGGGACAGGGGCGGAGGATCAGCCCCAGCATTTT	CASSAVGTGAEDQPQHF
TRBD2	TRBV9	TRBJ2-2	-	TGTGCCAGCAGCACCCTAGCGGGACCCGGGGAGCTGTTTTTT	CASSTLAGPGELFF
-	TRBV5-4	TRBJ2-1	once	TGTGCCAGCAGCAAGGACGCCAATGAGCAGTTCTTC	CASSKDANEQFF
TRBD1	TRBV28	TRBJ1-5	many	TGTGCCAGCAGTCGGGACAGGGGTAGGCAGCCCCAGCATTTT	CASSRDRGRQPQHF
TRBD2	TRBV2	TRBJ2-7	few	TGTGCCAGCAAGACTTCCGGGACTAGTCTGACCGAGCAGTACTTC	CASKTSGTSLTEQYF
TRBD2	TRBV10-1	TRBJ2-1	-	TGCGCCAGCAGTGACGGTAGCGGGACTTACAATGAGCAGTTCTTC	CASSDGSGTYNEQFF
TRBD2	TRBV5-1	TRBJ2-1	-	TGCGCCAGCAGCCCTCGGGAGGGAGGTAGTGGTGAGCAGTTCTTC	CASSPREGGSGEQFF
-	TRBV27	TRBJ1-2	once	TGTGCCAGCCTGGGGCAGCAGGGTTCTAACTATGGCTACACCTTC	CASLGQQGSNYGYTF
-	TRBV27	TRBJ2-2	-	TGTGCCAGCAGAACGTACAGGCCTGCACCCGGGGAGCTGTTTTTT	CASRTYRPAPGELFF
TRBD1	TRBV6-1	TRBJ2-6	-	TGTGCCAGCAGTGACCGACAGGGGACAGGGGCCAACGTCCTGACTTTC	CASSDRQGTGANVLTF
-	TRBV10-3	TRBJ2-7	-	TGTGCCATCAGGGGAGTGGCCGACTCCTACGAGCAGTACTTC	CAIRGVADSYEQYF
-	TRBV11-1	TRBJ2-7	-	TGTGCCAGCAGCTTGACTACAGGGTCCTACGAGCAGTACTTC	CASSLTTGSYEQYF
TRBD2	TRBV4-2	TRBJ2-3	-	TGTGCCAGCAGCCAAGGGGCTAGCGGGGGATATACGCAGTATTTT	CASSQGASGGYTQYF
-	TRBV15	TRBJ2-7	-	TGTGCCACCAGCAGCGCTGAAGTACACTACGAGCAGTACTTC	CATSSAEVHYEQYF
-	TRBV2	TRBJ1-1	-	TGTGCCAGCAGTCCCCTTCGGGGTTTCGGAGCTTTCTTT	CASSPLRGFGAFF
-	TRBV28	TRBJ2-3	once	TGTGCCAGCAGTTTAAGCCAGGGGTCAGATACGCAGTATTTT	CASSLSQGSDTQYF
TRBD2	TRBV5-6	TRBJ2-7	-	TGTGCCAGCAGCTTGGCTAGCGGGAGTGGGAACGAGCAGTACTTC	CASSLASGSGNEQYF
-	TRBV7-2	TRBJ2-7	-	TGTGCCAGCAGCCGAACCCCTAGCTACGAGCAGTACTTC	CASSRTPSYEQYF
TRBD1	TRBV19	TRBJ1-2	-	TGTGCCAGTAGTCTAACAGGGGGACGAAGTGGCTACACCTTC	CASSLTGGRSGYTF
-	TRBV29-1	TRBJ2-7	-	TGCAGCGTTTCAAGGACAGCCAGCTCCTACGAGCAGTACTTC	CSVSRTASSYEQYF
-	TRBV4-1	TRBJ1-5	-	TGCGCCAGCAGCCAAGTAGCCCTACAGGGCAACAATCGGCCCCAGCATTTT	CASSQVALQGNNRPQHF
-	TRBV21-1	TRBJ2-7	many	TGTGCCAGCAGCAAAGAGGGGGCGATTCGCGGCCCCAGCCACGAGCAGTACTTC	CASSKEGAIRGPSHEQYF
-	TRBV19	TRBJ1-2	few	TGTGCCAGTAGTATAGCGGGGATCCTCTATGGCTACACCTTC	CASSIAGILYGYTF
-	TRBV5-1	TRBJ2-5	few	TGCGCCAGCAGCTTTAACAGGGCCCAAGAGACCCAGTACTTC	CASSFNRAQETQYF
-	TRBV10-3	TRBJ1-3	-	TGTGCCATCACCCCCCTCCAGGAGGGTTCCTCTGGAAACACCATATATTTT	CAITPLQEGSSGNTIYF
-	TRBV7-3	TRBJ2-1	-	TGTGCCAGCAGCTTACAAAGTAGAGACAATGAGCAGTTCTTC	CASSLQSRDNEQFF
-	TRBV19	TRBJ1-3	-	TGTGCCAGTAGTCAGGGGAGCTCTGGAAACACCATATATTTT	CASSQGSSGNTIYF
-	TRBV4-3	TRBJ1-1	-	TGCGCCAGCAGCCAAGATCGGGTCAGGTTGAACACTGAAGCTTTCTTT	CASSQDRVRLNTEAFF